One and the same sample provided the 10 T cell receptor beta chains below, sequenced in a study of beta chain features in type 1 diabetes. Study-wide points: Patients with Type 1 diabetes showed moderately but significantly shorter TCRB CDR3s in all four CD4+ subsets.

Antigens for these TCRs are unknown. Expressed TCRB transcripts were sequenced after all isolated RNA was converted to cDNA. Data came from immunoSEQ multiplex PCR; TCRdb stores just in-frame clones and leaves some out. The table shows more than 300,000 clones, with 10% to 15% occurring only once. Material for sequencing was naive CD4+ T cells from blood. These receptors originate from a woman younger than 30 with type 1 diabetes.

This chain uses TRBV19 with TRBJ2-6, with D maybe TRBD1 (5 bases). Trimming shortened V by 0 bases and J by 1 base, and 10 bases separated the two germline ends. Germline V gives CDR1 LNHDA, CDR2 SQIVND (reference sequence). This CDR3 comprises 17 residues. This chain's CDR3 is CASSIDRAGSGANVLTF. The CDR3 coding sequence is TGTGCCAGTAGTATAGATCGGGCAGGGTCTGGGGCCAACGTCCTGACTTTC.

This chain links TRBV4-1 with TRBJ2-7, with D perhaps TRBD2 (5 bases). Trimming took off 2 bases at V and 1 base at J, with 15 bases between the two ends. This CDR3 contains 16 residues. The germline V gene has CDR1 MGHRA and CDR2 YSYEKL. In DNA form, the CDR3 reads TGCGCCAGCAGCCAACCGATCCTTACTAGTTCCTACGAGCAGTACTTC. This codes for CASSQPILTSSYEQYF.

The J gene is TRBJ2-3, the V gene TRBV30; 7 positions agree with TRBD2. The CDR3 loop spans 13 amino acids. Germline-derived CDR1 and CDR2 are GTSNPN and SVGIG (reference sequence). As DNA, the CDR3 is TGTGCGGCGGGAGCGGGTTTGGGAGATACGCAGTATTTT. Translated: CAAGAGLGDTQYF.

Only a few counts were recorded for this clone. Other DNA variants within this sample encode the same CDR3. The chain couples TRBV28 to TRBJ2-1, with D hard to call. Trimming shortened V by 2 bases and J by 7 bases, and 6 bases separated the two germline ends. CDR3 length: 12 residues. Germline CDR1 and CDR2: MDHEN and SYDVKM. DNA for the CDR3: TGTGCCAGCAGTTTACGGTATAATGAGCAGTTCTTC. Protein product: CASSLRYNEQFF. Based on the CDR3 plus reference TRBV28 and TRBJ2-1, the full variable domain is DVKVTQSSRYLVKRTGEKVFLECVQDMDHENMFWYRQDPGLGLRLIYFSYDVKMKEKGDIPEGYSVSREKKERFSLILESASTNQTSMYLCASSLRYNEQFFGPGTRLTVL.

This clone was seen only a few times. The gene calls are TRBV4-3 and TRBJ2-1; TRBD2 matches 7 bases. Germline V gene lookup returns CDR1 LGHNA and CDR2 YSLEER. The ends lost 0 bases at V and 2 bases at J; junction bases unmatched: 7. The CDR3 spans 17 residues. The CDR3 is CASSQEVAGVTYNEQFF. Here the CDR3 DNA reads TGCGCCAGCAGCCAAGAGGTGGCGGGAGTCACCTACAATGAGCAGTTCTTC.

This clone was counted only a few times. V is TRBV9 and J is TRBJ1-2, with 9 bases aligning to TRBD1. CDR3 length equals 15 residues. V was clipped by 4 bases and J by 6 bases; unmatched bases: 10. CDR1 and CDR2 from the germline V gene are SGDLS and YYNGEE. The CDR3 is CASSTRDRDADGYTF. The CDR3 bases are TGTGCCAGCAGCACCCGGGACAGGGATGCAGATGGCTACACCTTC.

This clone was detected only a few times. The chain employs TRBV7-2 and TRBJ2-5, with D possibly matching TRBD2 (6 bases). Deletions cut 5 bases from V and 7 bases from J, with 14 bases between. The CDR3 consists of 13 residues. From germline, CDR1 is SGHTA and CDR2 FQGNSA. Here the CDR3 reads CASSGDSVRTQYF. DNA for the CDR3: TGTGCCAGCAGCGGGGACTCTGTAAGGACCCAGTACTTC.

This clone was seen more than once but under ten times. This chain links TRBV28 with TRBJ1-5; 11 bases match TRBD1. The germline gives CDR1 MDHEN, CDR2 SYDVKM. The trim removed 4 bases at V and 5 bases at J, leaving 4 bases unmatched. The CDR3 totals 15 residues. This chain's CDR3 is CASSSGQGAYQPQHF. The CDR3 region has the DNA TGTGCCAGCAGTTCCGGACAGGGGGCATATCAGCCCCAGCATTTT. Drawing the rest from reference TRBV28 and TRBJ1-5, the complete variable domain is DVKVTQSSRYLVKRTGEKVFLECVQDMDHENMFWYRQDPGLGLRLIYFSYDVKMKEKGDIPEGYSVSREKKERFSLILESASTNQTSMYLCASSSGQGAYQPQHFGDGTRLSIL.

This clone appeared a few times. The V and J genes are TRBV30 and TRBJ2-7, with D possibly TRBD1 on 5 matching bases. The germline CDR1 and CDR2 sequences are GTSNPN and SVGIG (reference sequence). CDR3 length equals 12 residues. V was clipped by 0 bases and J by 6 bases, with 9 bases between them. The CDR3 coding sequence is TGTGCCTGGAGTGTTGGGCAGGGCGAGCAGTACTTC. It codes for CAWSVGQGEQYF.

Comments on this clone: Within the sample, other DNA sequences also encode this same CDR3. The chain joins TRBV28 to TRBJ1-2, with 7 bases fitting TRBD1. The CDR3 length is 13 residues. V lost 3 bases to trimming and J lost 2 bases; unmatched junction nucleotides: 0. Germline values: CDR1 MDHEN, CDR2 SYDVKM. CDR3 nucleotides: TGTGCCAGCAGTTTGGGACAGAACTATGGCTACACCTTC. It translates to CASSLGQNYGYTF.